The present TCR beta chain was sequenced within a study of a mutant IDH1 vaccine in newly diagnosed glioma (dated by TCRdb to about 2021). Looking at the study overall: Vaccination began 4-6 weeks after radiotherapy alone, or alongside temozolomide cycles in the chemotherapy-containing groups. For exploratory analyses, about two dozen treated patients had longitudinal TCRB deep sequencing done wherever samples were available. The week-35 safety follow-up took place at visit V12, and the week-47 end of study took place at visit V13. Six visits were used for peripheral blood collection: V03 (baseline), V05, V07, V10, V12 and V13. Prior to enrollment, patients had been given standard therapy consisting of radiotherapy alone, temozolomide alone, or radiochemotherapy with temozolomide, with the combination given to most patients. Of the approximately 29 treated patients, approximately 60% were male and 37.5% were female, and a mean age of approximately 40 years was recorded. Summary of the overall study and its limitations: The authors stated that sample limitations prevented analyses of patient blood samples from being reproduced. Pseudoprogression seemed to be unrelated to changes in the top peripheral T cell clonotypes found by TCRB sequencing. PBMC samples for TCRB deep sequencing were selected based on availability. Immune responses induced by the vaccine were seen in roughly 95% of patients across multiple MHC alleles.

The time point label for this specimen denotes: week 35, safety follow-up. Each vaccine dose was 300 ug of a 20-mer mutant IDH1 peptide in Montanide, given subcutaneously with topical imiquimod. Patients were given eight vaccinations, in weeks 1, 3, 5, 7, 11, 15, 19 and 23, which matched visits V03 through V10. All donors had newly diagnosed IDH1-mutant astrocytomas of WHO grade 3 or 4 that showed loss of nuclear ATRX. The samples were drawn from NOA16, a multicentre, single-arm, open-label phase I trial in Germany that tested a mutant IDH1 peptide vaccine in humans for the first time. Genomic DNA for TCRB sequencing was extracted from EDTA blood using the DNeasy Blood and Tissue Kit. Preparation of the library involved the immunoSEQ multiplex PCR assay. Rearranged TCR beta chain sequences were amplified with the hsTCRB Kit following the manufacturer's protocol. An Illumina MiSeq was used to sequence the TCRB libraries. The authors' analysis ran thus. The proprietary platform of the kit vendor was used for demultiplexing, trimming and gene mapping. As stored in TCRdb, this immuneACCESS dataset retains in-frame rearrangements with V and J assigned. A fraction of the clones does not appear; measured against another copy, unresolved V genes explain less than half of the discrepancy, and the remainder lacks a known reason. The V and J calls and the clone size are those of that table, but D and trimming were determined from the DNA. The sample table contains 34,000 or so clones; only one count was recorded for around 84% of them. The ten largest clonotypes hold 15% of the sample.

Regarding this clone: No cognate antigen has been identified for it. There are no base qualities to consult, and no much larger clone falls within one base.

Reading the germline V gene gives CDR1 SNHLY and CDR2 FYNNEI. The V end gives up 4 bases and the J end 4 bases, leaving 5 bases in the junction not matched to a gene. The CDR3 goes from the cysteine to the phenylalanine over 15 residues. The kept DNA is CDR3 alone, 45 bases in frame from the first base. The chain is made from TRBV2 and TRBJ2-5, with 11 bases in between that match TRBD2. The receptor was isolated from a man aged 25 to 40 with glioma. Sequencing was performed on PBMCs, taken from a glioma patient whose treatment included an IDH1 peptide vaccine. The nucleotide sequence is given as TGTGCCAGCAGTGCTGGTAGCGGGAGGGGAGAGACCCAGTACTTC. This encodes CASSAGSGRGETQYF.